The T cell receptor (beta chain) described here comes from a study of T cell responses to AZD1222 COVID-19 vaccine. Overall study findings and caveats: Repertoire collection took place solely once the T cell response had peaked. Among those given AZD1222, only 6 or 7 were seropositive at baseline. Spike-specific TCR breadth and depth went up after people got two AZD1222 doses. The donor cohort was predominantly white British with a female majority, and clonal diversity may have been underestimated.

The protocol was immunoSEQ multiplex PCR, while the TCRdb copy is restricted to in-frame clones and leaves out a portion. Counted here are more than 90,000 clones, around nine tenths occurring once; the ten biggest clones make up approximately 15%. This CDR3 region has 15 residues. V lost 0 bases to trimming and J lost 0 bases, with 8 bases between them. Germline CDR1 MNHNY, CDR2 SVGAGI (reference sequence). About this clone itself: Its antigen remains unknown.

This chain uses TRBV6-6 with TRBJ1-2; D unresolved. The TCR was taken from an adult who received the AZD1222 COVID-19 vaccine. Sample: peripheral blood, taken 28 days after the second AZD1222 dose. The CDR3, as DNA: TGTGCCAGCAGTTACTCGGCCAAATCTAACTATGGCTACACCTTC. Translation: CASSYSAKSNYGYTF.